This passage covers 17 T cell receptor beta chains from one sample sequenced in a study of cytomegalovirus exposure and HLA in healthy donors. With 60 Vbeta and 13 Jbeta primers, the PCR was carried out. Some clones are missing from TCRdb's copy, which holds only in-frame ones; the method was immunoSEQ multiplex PCR. Of about 110,000 clones listed, over 60% are singletons. Material for sequencing was PBMCs. The receptors derive from a man aged 40-49 years in good health and CMV-seropositive.

The chain carries TRBV2 and TRBJ1-5; the match to TRBD1 covers 9 bases. The ends lost 4 bases at V and 7 bases at J; junction bases unmatched: 8. The CDR3 spans 15 residues. Germline V gene lookup returns CDR1 SNHLY and CDR2 FYNNEI. The CDR3 sequence is CASSGGTGGSQPQHF. The CDR3 DNA is TGTGCCAGCAGTGGAGGCACAGGGGGCAGCCAGCCCCAGCATTTT.

The chain's CDR3 is CASSLESGGGQFF. CDR3 sequence (DNA): TGCGCCAGCAGCTTAGAATCGGGGGGAGGGCAGTTCTTC. The chain combines TRBV5-1 with TRBJ2-1; TRBD2 matches 7 bases. CDR1 and CDR2 (germline): SGHRS, YFSETQ. The trim removed 2 bases at V and 12 bases at J, leaving 8 bases unmatched. The CDR3 loop spans 13 amino acids.

The chain combines TRBV11-2 with TRBJ2-1; 14 nucleotides match TRBD2. The CDR3 has 18 amino acids. Germline V gene lookup returns CDR1 SGHAT and CDR2 FQNNGV. Trimming at V came to 4 bases and at J to 2 bases, leaving 7 bases not matched to a gene. The CDR3 loop reads CASSSVGTSGSAYNEQFF. Written as DNA, the CDR3 is TGTGCCAGCAGCTCCGTCGGGACTAGCGGGAGTGCCTACAATGAGCAGTTCTTC.

This chain links TRBV5-4 with TRBJ1-2, with 8 bases identical to TRBD1. CDR3 length: 13 amino acids. V gave up 5 bases and J gave up 5 bases; unmatched junction bases: 5. Per germline, CDR1 SGHNT and CDR2 YYREEE (reference sequence). CDR3 in amino acids: CASSPQGVYGYTF. The CDR3 DNA follows: TGTGCCAGCAGTCCACAGGGGGTATATGGCTACACCTTC.

The V gene is TRBV5-6, the J gene TRBJ2-3, with 10 nucleotides matching TRBD2. The CDR3 spans 17 residues. Trimming at V came to 3 bases and at J to 3 bases, leaving 10 bases not matched to a gene. Germline V CDR1 and CDR2: SGHDT, YYEEEE. CDR3 nucleotides: TGTGCCAGCAGCTCGCGGGGTCTAGCGGGAGTGACAGATACGCAGTATTTT. Amino acids: CASSSRGLAGVTDTQYF.

This clone was seen a handful of times. CDR3 residues: CASSEIGTVYNSPLHF. The CDR3 DNA reads TGTGCCAGCAGTGAGATCGGGACAGTTTATAATTCACCCCTCCACTTT. The chain links TRBV6-1 to TRBJ1-6; TRBD1 matches 7 bases. Per the germline V gene, CDR1 is MNHNS and CDR2 is SASEGT. Losses at the gene ends were 3 bases for V and 4 bases for J; bases not matched to a gene: 6. The CDR3 runs to 16 residues.

The chain recombines TRBV7-8 with TRBJ2-5; possibly TRBD1 for D (6 bases). Germline V gives CDR1 SGHVS, CDR2 FQNEAQ. V was clipped by 1 base and J by 5 bases, with 11 bases between them. The CDR3 extends over 14 amino acids. This CDR3 reads CASSLGGPRETQYF. Here the CDR3 DNA reads TGTGCCAGCAGCTTAGGGGGGCCGCGCGAGACCCAGTACTTC.

The sample holds one count of this clone. This chain connects TRBV6-1 to TRBJ1-5; D call uncertain. CDR1 MNHNS and CDR2 SASEGT come from the germline V gene. The CDR3 sequence is 12 residues long. Between the trimmed V and J ends, which lost 6 bases and 11 bases, there was a span of 14 bases. Here the CDR3 reads CASRASSPAQHF. In DNA form, the CDR3 reads TGTGCCAGCAGGGCCAGTAGCCCGGCCCAGCATTTT.

This chain connects TRBV18 to TRBJ2-3; weak D call: TRBD1 (6 bases). The germline V gene encodes CDR1 KGHSH and CDR2 LQKENI. Trimming pared 3 bases from V and 2 bases from J, leaving 15 bases between. CDR3 size: 16 residues. The CDR3 DNA reads as TGTGCCAGCTCACCCCTCGACAGGTCCCACACAGATACGCAGTATTTT. Its protein is CASSPLDRSHTDTQYF. Variable domain in full (rest from reference TRBV18 and TRBJ2-3): NAGVMQNPRHLVRRRGQEARLRCSPMKGHSHVYWYRQLPEEGLKFMVYLQKENIIDESGMPKERFSAEFPKEGPSILRIQQVVRGDSAAYFCASSPLDRSHTDTQYFGPGTRLTVL.

This rearrangement joins TRBV7-6 to TRBJ1-1; 7 nucleotides match TRBD1. The CDR3 has 14 amino acids. The V gene's germline CDR1 is SGHVS and CDR2 FNYEAQ. Trimming removed 2 bases from V and 1 base from J; junction bases left unmatched: 1. In nucleotides, the CDR3 is TGTGCCAGCAGCTTAAGGGACAGGAACACTGAAGCTTTCTTT. Translating it yields CASSLRDRNTEAFF.

This chain connects TRBV18 to TRBJ1-1; tentatively, D is TRBD1 (5 bases). Trimming took off 4 bases at V and 3 bases at J, with 9 bases between the two ends. The germline gives CDR1 KGHSH, CDR2 LQKENI. The CDR3 runs 13 residues. The CDR3 region is CASSRGQYTEAFF. CDR3 sequence (DNA): TGTGCCAGCTCACGCGGACAATACACTGAAGCTTTCTTT. The whole variable domain, remainder taken from reference TRBV18 and TRBJ1-1, is NAGVMQNPRHLVRRRGQEARLRCSPMKGHSHVYWYRQLPEEGLKFMVYLQKENIIDESGMPKERFSAEFPKEGPSILRIQQVVRGDSAAYFCASSRGQYTEAFFGQGTRLTVV.

The CDR3 here is CASSLSGGASNEQFF. The DNA for the CDR3 is TGTGCCAGCAGCTTAAGCGGGGGGGCATCCAATGAGCAGTTCTTC. The V call is TRBV7-3, the J call TRBJ2-1, with TRBD2 identical over 9 bases. The CDR3 is made up of 15 amino acids. V shed 1 base, J shed 6 bases, and the junction held 4 bases outside the gene matches. Looked up from germline, CDR1 is SGHTA and CDR2 is FQGTGA.

The chain carries TRBV19 and TRBJ1-1; TRBD1 matches 7 bases. The V gene end was trimmed by 5 bases and the J gene end by 7 bases; junction bases not matched to a gene: 7. The CDR3 loop spans 13 amino acids. Germline V lookup: CDR1 LNHDA, CDR2 SQIVND (reference sequence). CDR3 nucleotide sequence: TGTGCCAGTAGTGCAAGACAGGGCGGTGAAGCTTTCTTT. This encodes CASSARQGGEAFF.

J is TRBJ2-7 and V is TRBV4-3; TRBD1 matches 7 bases. The germline V gene encodes CDR1 LGHNA and CDR2 YSLEER. CDR3 length: 14 residues. The ends lost 1 base at V and 4 bases at J; junction bases unmatched: 4. CDR3 protein: CASSQATGRYEQYF. The CDR3 DNA is TGCGCCAGCAGCCAAGCGACAGGGAGATACGAGCAGTACTTC.

The chain carries TRBV19 and TRBJ2-1; perhaps TRBD2 as D (6 bases). CDR1 and CDR2 (germline): LNHDA, SQIVND (reference sequence). V gave up 4 bases and J gave up 2 bases, with 9 bases separating them. The CDR3 is made up of 14 amino acids. CDR3 amino acids: CASSSGATYNEQFF. The CDR3 nucleotides read TGTGCCAGTAGTAGCGGGGCGACCTACAATGAGCAGTTCTTC.

A remark on this clone: One end of the junction fails to match germline, which may point to a read error. The chain couples TRBV30 to TRBJ2-6; D is perhaps TRBD1 (5 bases). The CDR3 contains 15 residues. CDR1 and CDR2 from the germline V gene are GTSNPN and SVGIG (reference sequence). The CDR3 protein is CAWGVVPSGANGLTF. Written as DNA, the CDR3 is TGTGCCTGGGGGGTTGTCCCCTCTGGGGCCAACGGCCTGACTTTC. The full variable domain, in which reference TRBV30 and TRBJ2-6 provide the parts outside the CDR3, is SQTIHQWPATLVQPVGSPLSLECTVEGTSNPNLYWYRQAAGRGLQLLFYSVGIGQISSEVPQNLSASRPQDRQFILSSKKLLLSDSGFYLCAWGVVPSGANGLTFGAGSRLTVL.

The rearrangement joins TRBV6-6 to TRBJ2-7; 9 bases match TRBD2. The CDR3 has 14 amino acids. Germline V CDR1 and CDR2: MNHNY, SVGAGI (reference sequence). Germline trimming cut 5 bases from V and 2 bases from J; bases unmatched to any gene: 4. CDR3 sequence reads: CASSQTSGPYEQYF. The CDR3 bases are TGTGCCAGCAGTCAGACTAGCGGACCCTACGAGCAGTACTTC.